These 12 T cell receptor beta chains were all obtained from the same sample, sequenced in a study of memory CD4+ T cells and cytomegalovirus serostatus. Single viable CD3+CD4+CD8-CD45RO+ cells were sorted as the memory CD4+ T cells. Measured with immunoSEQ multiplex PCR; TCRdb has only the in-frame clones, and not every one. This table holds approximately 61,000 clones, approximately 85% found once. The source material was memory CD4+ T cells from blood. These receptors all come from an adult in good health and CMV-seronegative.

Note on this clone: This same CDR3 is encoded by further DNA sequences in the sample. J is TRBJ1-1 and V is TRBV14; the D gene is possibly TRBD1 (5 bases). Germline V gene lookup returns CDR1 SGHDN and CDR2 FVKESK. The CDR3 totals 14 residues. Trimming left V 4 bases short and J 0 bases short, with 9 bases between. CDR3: CASSPPGMNTEAFF. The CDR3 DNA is TGTGCCAGCAGCCCACCAGGGATGAACACTGAAGCTTTCTTT.

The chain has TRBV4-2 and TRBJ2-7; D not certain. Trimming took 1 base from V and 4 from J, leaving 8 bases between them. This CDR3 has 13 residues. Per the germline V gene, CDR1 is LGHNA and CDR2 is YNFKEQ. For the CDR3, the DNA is TGTGCCAGCAGCCAAGGGAGTAGGTACGAGCAGTACTTC. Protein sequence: CASSQGSRYEQYF.

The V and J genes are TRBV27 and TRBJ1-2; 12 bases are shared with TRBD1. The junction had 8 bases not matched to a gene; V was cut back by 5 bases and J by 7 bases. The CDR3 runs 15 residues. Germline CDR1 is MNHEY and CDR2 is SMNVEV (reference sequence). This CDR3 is CASSRPGQGAGGYTF. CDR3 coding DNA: TGTGCCAGCAGTCGCCCGGGACAGGGGGCGGGTGGCTACACCTTC.

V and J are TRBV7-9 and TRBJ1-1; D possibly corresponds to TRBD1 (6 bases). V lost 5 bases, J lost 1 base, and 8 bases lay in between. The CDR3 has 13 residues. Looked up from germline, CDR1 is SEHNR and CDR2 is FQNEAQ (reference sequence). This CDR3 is CASSAQGNTEAFF. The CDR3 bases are TGTGCCAGCAGCGCACAGGGGAACACTGAAGCTTTCTTT.

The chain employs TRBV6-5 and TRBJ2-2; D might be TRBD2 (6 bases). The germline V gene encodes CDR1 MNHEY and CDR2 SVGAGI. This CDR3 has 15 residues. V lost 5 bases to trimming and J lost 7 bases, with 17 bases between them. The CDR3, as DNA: TGTGCCAGCAGTCGGAGAGGAGGGCCGGGCGGGGAGCTGTTTTTT. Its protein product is CASSRRGGPGGELFF.

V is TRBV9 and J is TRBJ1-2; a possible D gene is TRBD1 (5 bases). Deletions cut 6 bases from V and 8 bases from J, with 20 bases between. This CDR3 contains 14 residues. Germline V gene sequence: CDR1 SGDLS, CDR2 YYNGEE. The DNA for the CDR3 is TGTGCCAGCACCAACCCCGGGGGGACGACCGGCTACACCTTC. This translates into CASTNPGGTTGYTF.

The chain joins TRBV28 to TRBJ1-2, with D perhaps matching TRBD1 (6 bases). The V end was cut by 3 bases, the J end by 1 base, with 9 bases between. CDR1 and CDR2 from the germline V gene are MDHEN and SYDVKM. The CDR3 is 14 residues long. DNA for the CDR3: TGTGCCAGCAGTTTGGGGACAAATAACTATGGCTACACCTTC. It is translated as CASSLGTNNYGYTF.

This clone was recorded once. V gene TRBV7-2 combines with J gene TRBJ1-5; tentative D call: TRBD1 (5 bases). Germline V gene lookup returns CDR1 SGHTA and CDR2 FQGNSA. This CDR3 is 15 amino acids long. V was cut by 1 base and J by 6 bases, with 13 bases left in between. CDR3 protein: CASSLVRAGSQPQHF. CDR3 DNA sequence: TGTGCCAGCAGCTTAGTCAGGGCGGGGAGTCAGCCCCAGCATTTT.

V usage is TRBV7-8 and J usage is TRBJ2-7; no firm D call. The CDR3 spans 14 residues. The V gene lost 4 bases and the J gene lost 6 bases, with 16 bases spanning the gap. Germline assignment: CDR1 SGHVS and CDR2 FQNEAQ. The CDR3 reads CASSSATWVSEQYF. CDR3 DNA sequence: TGTGCCAGCAGCTCAGCTACCTGGGTTAGCGAGCAGTACTTC. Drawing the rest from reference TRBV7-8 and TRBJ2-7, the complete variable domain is GAGVSQSPRYKVAKRGQDVALRCDPISGHVSLFWYQQALGQGPEFLTYFQNEAQLDKSGLPSDRFFAERPEGSVSTLKIQRTQQEDSAVYLCASSSATWVSEQYFGPGTRLTVT.

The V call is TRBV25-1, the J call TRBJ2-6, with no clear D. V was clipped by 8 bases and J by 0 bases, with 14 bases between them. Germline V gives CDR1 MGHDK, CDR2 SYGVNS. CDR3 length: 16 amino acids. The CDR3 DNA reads TGTGCCAGCGAGCCCCTTCAAGTCTCTGGGGCCAACGTCCTGACTTTC. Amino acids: CASEPLQVSGANVLTF.

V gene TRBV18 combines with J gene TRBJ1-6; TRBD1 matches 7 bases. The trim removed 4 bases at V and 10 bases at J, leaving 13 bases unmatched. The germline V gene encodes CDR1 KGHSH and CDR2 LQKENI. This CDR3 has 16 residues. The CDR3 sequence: CASSQQGHRGRSPLHF. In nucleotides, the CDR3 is TGTGCCAGCTCACAACAAGGACATAGGGGGCGGTCACCCCTCCACTTT.

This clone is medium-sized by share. Here the CDR3 reads CASSQANAGSYEQYF. CDR3 bases: TGCGCCAGCAGCCAAGCGAACGCAGGGTCCTACGAGCAGTACTTC. The V call is TRBV4-1, the J call TRBJ2-7; tentatively, D is TRBD1 (5 bases). The CDR3 totals 15 residues. Germline CDR1 MGHRA, CDR2 YSYEKL. Trimming shortened V by 1 base and J by 1 base, and 11 bases separated the two germline ends.